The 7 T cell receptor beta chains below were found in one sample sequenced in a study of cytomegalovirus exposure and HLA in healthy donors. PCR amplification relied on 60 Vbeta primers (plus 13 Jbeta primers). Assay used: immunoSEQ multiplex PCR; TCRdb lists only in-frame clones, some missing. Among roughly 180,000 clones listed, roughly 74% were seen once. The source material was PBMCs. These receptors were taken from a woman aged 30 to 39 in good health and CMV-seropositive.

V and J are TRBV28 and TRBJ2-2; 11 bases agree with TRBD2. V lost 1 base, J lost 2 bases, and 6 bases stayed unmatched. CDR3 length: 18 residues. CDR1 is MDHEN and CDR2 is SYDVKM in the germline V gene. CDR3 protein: CASSLLTSGAFNTGELFF. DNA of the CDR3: TGTGCCAGCAGTTTATTGACTAGCGGGGCCTTCAACACCGGGGAGCTGTTTTTT.

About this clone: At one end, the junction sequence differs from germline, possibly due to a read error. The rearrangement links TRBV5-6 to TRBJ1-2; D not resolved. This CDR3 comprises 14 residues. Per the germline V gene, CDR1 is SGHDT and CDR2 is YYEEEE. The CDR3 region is CASTLGTESYGYTF. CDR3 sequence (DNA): TGTGCCAGCACCTTGGGCACGGAGTCTTATGGCTACACCTTC.

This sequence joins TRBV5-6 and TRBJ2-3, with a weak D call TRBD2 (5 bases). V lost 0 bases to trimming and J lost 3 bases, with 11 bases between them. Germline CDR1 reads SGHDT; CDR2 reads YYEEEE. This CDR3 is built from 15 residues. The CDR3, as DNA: TGTGCCAGCAGCTTGGTAGGGCTAGCTACAGATACGCAGTATTTT. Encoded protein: CASSLVGLATDTQYF.

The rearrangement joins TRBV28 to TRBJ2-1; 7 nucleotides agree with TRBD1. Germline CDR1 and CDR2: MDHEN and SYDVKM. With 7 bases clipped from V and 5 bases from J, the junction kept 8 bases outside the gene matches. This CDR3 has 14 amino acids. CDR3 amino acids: CASTPGGRNNEQFF. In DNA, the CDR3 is TGTGCCAGCACACCAGGGGGAAGGAACAATGAGCAGTTCTTC.

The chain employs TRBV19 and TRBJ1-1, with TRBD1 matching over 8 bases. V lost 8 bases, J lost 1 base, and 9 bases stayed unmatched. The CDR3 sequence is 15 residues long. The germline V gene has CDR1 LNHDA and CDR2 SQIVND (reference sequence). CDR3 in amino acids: CASQGASVENTEAFF. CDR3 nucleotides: TGTGCCAGTCAGGGGGCAAGCGTTGAGAACACTGAAGCTTTCTTT.

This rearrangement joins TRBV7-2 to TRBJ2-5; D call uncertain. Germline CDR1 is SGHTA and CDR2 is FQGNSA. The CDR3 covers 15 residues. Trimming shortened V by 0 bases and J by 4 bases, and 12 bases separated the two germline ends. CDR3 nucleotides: TGTGCCAGCAGCTTAGCAGCCCCTGCGCTAGAGACCCAGTACTTC. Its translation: CASSLAAPALETQYF.

Written as DNA, the CDR3 is TGTGCCAGCAGCTTAGCGCGAAGCGGGAGGGCCTACGAGCAGTACTTC. As protein: CASSLARSGRAYEQYF. The V gene is TRBV7-8, the J gene TRBJ2-7; 10 bases line up with TRBD2. V gave up 0 bases and J gave up 2 bases; unmatched junction bases: 4. The CDR3 is 16 amino acids. Germline CDR1 reads SGHVS; CDR2 reads FQNEAQ.